This TCR beta chain was sequenced during a study of blood T cell repertoires in COVID-19. This clone was seen a few times. The CDR3 is 16 residues long. The V end lost 5 bases, the J end lost 0 bases, and 16 bases lay between the germline ends. Germline CDR1 LNHDA, CDR2 SQIVND (reference sequence). Authors' processing steps: Reference gene primer amplification in the assay estimated nucleated cell counts. Sequencing was performed with immunoSEQ multiplex PCR; in TCRdb, only in-frame clones are kept and a portion is missing. D and trimming were read from the DNA, whereas the V and J calls and clone size are those reported in that table. The sample includes around 220,000 clones, about 90% of them seen just once.

The V call is TRBV19, the J call TRBJ1-2; a weak D match, TRBD1 (5 bases). The sequence was obtained from a man aged 35-49 years with active or convalescent COVID-19. The sequenced sample consisted of peripheral blood. The CDR3 region is CASSFLAGRANYGYTF. The DNA for the CDR3 is TGTGCCAGTAGTTTTCTCGCAGGGAGGGCTAACTATGGCTACACCTTC.